These 8 T cell receptor beta chains came from one sample sequenced in a study of neoadjuvant anti-PD-1 for oral cavity cancer. The repertoire was sequenced with immunoSEQ multiplex PCR; TCRdb's copy has only in-frame clones and lacks some. The table lists tens of thousands of clones, approximately 79% of them singletons. Sequenced here: PBMCs, sampled before nivolumab (anti-PD-1) treatment. The receptors come from a person aged 35-79 years with oral cavity squamous cell carcinoma.

V gene TRBV6-5 combines with J gene TRBJ2-2; 7 bases align to TRBD1. The V gene's germline CDR1 is MNHEY and CDR2 SVGAGI. J was trimmed by 3 bases and V by 11 bases; bases with no gene match: 6. The CDR3 contains 13 residues. The CDR3 region is CAASRGHTGELFF. The CDR3 DNA reads TGTGCCGCATCGAGGGGGCACACCGGGGAGCTGTTTTTT.

This chain links TRBV2 with TRBJ1-1; D gene uncertain. Trimming shortened V by 3 bases and J by 0 bases, and 5 bases separated the two germline ends. The CDR3 contains 13 residues. The V gene's germline CDR1 is SNHLY and CDR2 FYNNEI. CDR3 bases: TGTGCCAGCAGTGAGGGTATGAACACTGAAGCTTTCTTT. As protein: CASSEGMNTEAFF.

The J gene is TRBJ1-1, the V gene TRBV11-2; 7 nucleotides match TRBD1. Germline CDR1 reads SGHAT; CDR2 reads FQNNGV. The junction had 9 bases not matched to a gene; V was cut back by 6 bases and J by 8 bases. The CDR3 consists of 13 residues. CDR3 region: CASREGGDVEAFF. DNA for the CDR3: TGTGCCAGCAGGGAAGGGGGCGATGTGGAAGCTTTCTTT.

This sequence joins TRBV19 and TRBJ1-5; 7 bases align to TRBD1. Germline V gene data show CDR1 as LNHDA and CDR2 as SQIVND (reference sequence). V lost 6 bases to trimming and J lost 7 bases; unmatched junction nucleotides: 27. The CDR3 length is 20 residues. The CDR3 DNA is TGTGCCAGTAGCCGTGAAACGGGGTTTGGAGGGCAGGGGGGCAGGCAGCCCCAGCATTTT. Protein: CASSRETGFGGQGGRQPQHF.

J is TRBJ2-2 and V is TRBV7-6; TRBD2 aligns across 11 bases. The CDR3 runs to 16 residues. Germline-derived CDR1 and CDR2 are SGHVS and FNYEAQ. J was trimmed by 8 bases and V by 3 bases; bases with no gene match: 8. This chain's CDR3 is CASSLRTSGGRGELFF. The CDR3 DNA reads TGTGCCAGCAGCTTGCGAACTAGCGGGGGAAGGGGGGAGCTGTTTTTT.

The genes are TRBV5-1 and TRBJ2-7, with 9 bases that match TRBD1. Germline CDR1 and CDR2: SGHRS and YFSETQ. There are 15 residues in the CDR3. The V gene end was trimmed by 0 bases and the J gene end by 2 bases; junction bases not matched to a gene: 3. CDR3 DNA sequence: TGCGCCAGCAGCTTGGGGGACAGGGCGCCCTACGAGCAGTACTTC. Its protein product is CASSLGDRAPYEQYF.

This clone is a singleton in its sample. This sequence joins TRBV6-1 and TRBJ1-1; D uncertain. The V gene lost 2 bases and the J gene lost 4 bases, with 11 bases spanning the gap. This CDR3 contains 14 residues. CDR1 and CDR2 (germline): MNHNS, SASEGT. The CDR3: CASSETPGGTEAFF. CDR3 DNA sequence: TGTGCCAGCAGTGAAACCCCAGGTGGCACTGAAGCTTTCTTT.

The sample holds a few counts of this clone. V and J are TRBV2 and TRBJ2-1; TRBD2 matches at 14 bases. The CDR3 runs 15 residues. Germline CDR1 SNHLY, CDR2 FYNNEI. The junction had 6 bases not matched to a gene; V was cut back by 4 bases and J by 10 bases. CDR3: CASSVTSGGAGEQFF. In DNA, the CDR3 is TGTGCCAGCAGTGTGACTAGCGGGGGGGCAGGAGAGCAGTTCTTC.